The rows below give T cell receptor beta chains drawn from one sample of a study of cytomegalovirus exposure and HLA in healthy donors. Here immunoSEQ multiplex PCR was the method, and the copy in TCRdb shows in-frame clones only, minus some. The repertoire shows about 33,000 clones; the top ten hold around 4.2%. The sequenced sample consisted of PBMCs. The receptors were sampled from a middle-aged woman in good health and CMV-seropositive. The CDR3 runs from the conserved cysteine through the conserved F or W. The order of the fields is D gene, clone size, J gene, V gene, CDR3 DNA, CDR3 protein. D genes are given only for firm matches. Rows may omit the clone size; those that give it use once, few, many or a size class.

TRBD1,.,TRBJ2-7,TRBV6-9,TGTGCCAGCAGTTATTCGTCAGGGGGCCACGAGCAGTACTTC,CASSYSSGGHEQYF
.,.,TRBJ2-7,TRBV5-6,TGTGCCAGCAGGGGCTGGGGCGCCTCCTACGAGCAGTACTTC,CASRGWGASYEQYF
TRBD2,.,TRBJ2-1,TRBV4-3,TGCGCCAGCAGCCTAGGTAGCGGGAGGAGGAATGAGCAGTTCTTC,CASSLGSGRRNEQFF
TRBD2,.,TRBJ2-7,TRBV28,TGTGCCAGCAGCCGACTAGCGGGAGGGGGGTTATCCTACGAGCAGTACTTC,CASSRLAGGGLSYEQYF
.,.,TRBJ1-2,TRBV10-3,TGTGCCATCAGTGAGGGAGCGACCAAGAGGGGCTACACCTTC,CAISEGATKRGYTF
.,.,TRBJ1-4,TRBV7-9,TGTGCCAGCAGCCCCGACATTACAATGGAAAAACTGTTTTTT,CASSPDITMEKLFF
TRBD2,medium-sized,TRBJ2-1,TRBV7-9,TGTGCCAGCAGCTCTCGGGGAGGGGACAATGAGCAGTTCTTC,CASSSRGGDNEQFF
TRBD1,.,TRBJ2-3,TRBV7-4,TGTGCCAGCGCCTACAGGACAGGCCCCACGGCAGATACGCAGTATTTT,CASAYRTGPTADTQYF
.,.,TRBJ2-2,TRBV30,TGTGCCTGGAGTTGGGGGGGGGCCACCGGGGAGCTGTTTTTT,CAWSWGGATGELFF
TRBD2,.,TRBJ2-6,TRBV18,TGTGCCAGCTCACCTTTCGGGGGGGACGGGGCCAACGTCCTGACTTTC,CASSPFGGDGANVLTF
.,.,TRBJ2-5,TRBV19,TGTGCCAGTAGTAGGACTCAAGAGACCCAGTACTTC,CASSRTQETQYF
.,.,TRBJ2-1,TRBV19,TGTGCCAGTAGTCTTCAGGACACCTACAATGAGCAGTTCTTC,CASSLQDTYNEQFF
TRBD1,medium-sized,TRBJ1-3,TRBV9,TGTGCCAGCAGCGCACCCCCCGGGACAGGGGGAAACACCATATATTTT,CASSAPPGTGGNTIYF
.,.,TRBJ2-3,TRBV5-1,TGCGCCAGCAGCGGGACTAGCACAGATACGCAGTATTTT,CASSGTSTDTQYF
.,.,TRBJ2-2,TRBV4-2,TGTGCCAGCAACCCTTTTTGGGCGCTCACCGGGGAGCTGTTTTTT,CASNPFWALTGELFF
.,.,TRBJ2-1,TRBV7-6,TGTGCCAGCAGCCGACCGGGTTCTCGCGCGCAGTTCTTC,CASSRPGSRAQFF
TRBD1,.,TRBJ2-7,TRBV27,TGTGCCAGCAGTTGGGACAGGTCGGCCTACGAGCAGTACTTC,CASSWDRSAYEQYF
.,.,TRBJ1-2,TRBV7-9,TGTGCCAGCAGCTTAATCGGGTCAGTCTATGGCTACACCTTC,CASSLIGSVYGYTF
.,.,TRBJ1-1,TRBV30,TGTGCCTGGAGTGCAGGATTTGGCACTGAAGCTTTCTTT,CAWSAGFGTEAFF
.,.,TRBJ1-1,TRBV28,TGTGCCACCCTAAGGGGGTGGGTCACTGAAGCTTTCTTT,CATLRGWVTEAFF
TRBD1,.,TRBJ1-2,TRBV29-1,TGCAGCGTTGTTAGGGACAGCGCTTTTGGCTACACCTTC,CSVVRDSAFGYTF
TRBD2,medium-sized,TRBJ2-1,TRBV4-2,TGTGCCAGCAGGGACCATGCAGCGGGACGGGGTAATGAGCAGTTCTTC,CASRDHAAGRGNEQFF
TRBD1,.,TRBJ2-7,TRBV2,TGTGCCAGCAGTGTGGGACAGCGCCGAGGGCAGCAGTACTTC,CASSVGQRRGQQYF
TRBD1,.,TRBJ2-7,TRBV19,TGTGCCAGCCGAACGGGACAGGACTACGAGCAGTACTTC,CASRTGQDYEQYF
.,.,TRBJ1-1,TRBV7-9,TGTGCCAGCAGCCGGACAGCGAACACTGAAGCTTTCTTT,CASSRTANTEAFF
TRBD2,.,TRBJ2-5,TRBV6-1,TGTGCCAGCAGGGTAGCGGGGGAAGAGACCCAGTACTTC,CASRVAGEETQYF
TRBD1,.,TRBJ2-1,TRBV9,TGTGCCAGCAGCCGCGGACAGGGGGCCTGGAATGAGCAGTTCTTC,CASSRGQGAWNEQFF
TRBD2,.,TRBJ2-7,TRBV7-2,TGTGCCAGCAGCTGGGGACTAGCCTACGAGCAGTACTTC,CASSWGLAYEQYF
TRBD1,.,TRBJ1-2,TRBV5-1,TGCGCCAGCAGCCTACAGGGGCGAGCTGGCTACACCTTC,CASSLQGRAGYTF
TRBD1,.,TRBJ2-1,TRBV29-1,TGCAGCGTCGGCGACAGGGGAAGCGACAATGAGCAGTTCTTC,CSVGDRGSDNEQFF
.,.,TRBJ1-1,TRBV27,TGTGCCAGCAGTTCCCAGCTTGGCAGGATGAACACTGAAGCTTTCTTT,CASSSQLGRMNTEAFF
.,.,TRBJ1-1,TRBV7-2,TGTGCCAGCAGCCCCCCAGGGTTGGCTGAAGCTTTCTTT,CASSPPGLAEAFF
TRBD2,.,TRBJ2-7,TRBV19,TGTGCCAGTAGTAGTCTAGCGGGAGGTCTCGGTGCCTACGAGCAGTACTTC,CASSSLAGGLGAYEQYF
TRBD2,.,TRBJ2-5,TRBV2,TGTGCCAGCAGTGACGGTGGGACTAGCGGGGAGACCCAGTACTTC,CASSDGGTSGETQYF
.,.,TRBJ2-7,TRBV14,TGTGCCAGCAGCCAAGATCGAGGGACACTGGTCTACGAGCAGTACTTC,CASSQDRGTLVYEQYF
.,.,TRBJ1-1,TRBV18,TGTGCCAGCTCACCGGATCAGGATAACACTGAAGCTTTCTTT,CASSPDQDNTEAFF
.,.,TRBJ1-2,TRBV4-1,TGCGCCAGCAGCCCCCTAGGCGGCGGAAATAACTATGGCTACACCTTC,CASSPLGGGNNYGYTF
TRBD2,medium-sized,TRBJ2-5,TRBV15,TGTGCCACCAGCAGCCTAGCGGGAGAGACCCAGTACTTC,CATSSLAGETQYF
.,.,TRBJ2-7,TRBV5-4,TGTGCCAGCAGTACCGCCGGACAGAGCTCCTACGAGCAGTACTTC,CASSTAGQSSYEQYF
.,.,TRBJ1-2,TRBV6-5,TGTGCCAGCAGTTACTCGGCAGGGGAGACCTATGGCTACACCTTC,CASSYSAGETYGYTF